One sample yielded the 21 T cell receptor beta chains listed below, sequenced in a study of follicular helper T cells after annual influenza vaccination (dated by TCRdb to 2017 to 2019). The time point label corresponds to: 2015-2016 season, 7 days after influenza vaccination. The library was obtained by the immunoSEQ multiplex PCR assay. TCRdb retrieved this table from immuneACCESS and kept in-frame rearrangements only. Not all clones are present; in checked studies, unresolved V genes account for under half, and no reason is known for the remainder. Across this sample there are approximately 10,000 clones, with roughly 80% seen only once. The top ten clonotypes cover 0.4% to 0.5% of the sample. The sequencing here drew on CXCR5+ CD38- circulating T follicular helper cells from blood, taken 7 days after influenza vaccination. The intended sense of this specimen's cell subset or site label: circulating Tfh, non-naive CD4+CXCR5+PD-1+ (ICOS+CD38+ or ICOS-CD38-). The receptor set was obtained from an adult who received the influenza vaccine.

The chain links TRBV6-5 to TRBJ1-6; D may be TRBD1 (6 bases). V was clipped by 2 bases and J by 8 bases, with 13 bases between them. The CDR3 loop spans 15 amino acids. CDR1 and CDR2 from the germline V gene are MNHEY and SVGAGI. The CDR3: CASSYKPGADSPLHF. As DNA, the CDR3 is TGTGCCAGCAGTTACAAGCCGGGGGCCGATTCACCCCTCCACTTT.

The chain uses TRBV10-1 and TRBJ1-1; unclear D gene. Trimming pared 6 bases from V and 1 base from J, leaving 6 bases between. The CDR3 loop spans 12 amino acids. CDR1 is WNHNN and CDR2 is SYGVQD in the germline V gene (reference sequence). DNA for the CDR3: TGCGCCAGCAGGGCCGAGAACACTGAAGCTTTCTTT. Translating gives CASRAENTEAFF.

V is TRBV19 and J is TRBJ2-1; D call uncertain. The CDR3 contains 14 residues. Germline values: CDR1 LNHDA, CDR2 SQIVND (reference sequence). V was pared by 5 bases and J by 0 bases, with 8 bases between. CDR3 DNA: TGTGCCAGTAGTGACCCCGGCTCCTACAATGAGCAGTTCTTC. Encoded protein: CASSDPGSYNEQFF.

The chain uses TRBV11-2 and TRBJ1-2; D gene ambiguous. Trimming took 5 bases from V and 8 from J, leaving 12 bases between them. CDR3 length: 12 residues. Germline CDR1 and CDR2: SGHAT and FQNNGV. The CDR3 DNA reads TGTGCCAGCAGCACAGAGGTGGTCGGCTACACCTTC. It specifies CASSTEVVGYTF.

The CDR3 nucleotides are TGTGCCAGCACCACGGACAGGGGCCAGAACTATGGCTACACCTTC. This sequence encodes CASTTDRGQNYGYTF. The chain is built from TRBV11-2 and TRBJ1-2; 9 nucleotides align to TRBD1. The germline V gene encodes CDR1 SGHAT and CDR2 FQNNGV. V was clipped by 7 bases and J by 2 bases; unmatched bases: 8. The CDR3 is 15 amino acids.

In DNA, the CDR3 is TGCGCCAGCAGCCACCCTACAAGACAGGGGGAGAACACCGGGGAGCTGTTTTTT. It codes for CASSHPTRQGENTGELFF. V gene TRBV5-1 combines with J gene TRBJ2-2; 9 positions agree with TRBD1. The CDR3 is made up of 18 amino acids. V was clipped by 4 bases and J by 1 base; unmatched bases: 11. CDR1 SGHRS and CDR2 YFSETQ come from the germline V gene.

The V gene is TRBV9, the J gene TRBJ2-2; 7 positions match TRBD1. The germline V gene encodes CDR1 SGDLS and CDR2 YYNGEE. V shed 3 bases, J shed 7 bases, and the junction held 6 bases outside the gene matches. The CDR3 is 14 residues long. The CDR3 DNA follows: TGTGCCAGCAGCGCCACAGGGGCTTACGGGGAGCTGTTTTTT. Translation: CASSATGAYGELFF.

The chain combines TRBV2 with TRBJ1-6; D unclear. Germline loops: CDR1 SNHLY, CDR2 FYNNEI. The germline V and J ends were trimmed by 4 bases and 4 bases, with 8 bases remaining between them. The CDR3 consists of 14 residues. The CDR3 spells CASSGSGYNSPLHF. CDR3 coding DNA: TGTGCCAGCAGTGGTTCAGGTTATAATTCACCCCTCCACTTT.

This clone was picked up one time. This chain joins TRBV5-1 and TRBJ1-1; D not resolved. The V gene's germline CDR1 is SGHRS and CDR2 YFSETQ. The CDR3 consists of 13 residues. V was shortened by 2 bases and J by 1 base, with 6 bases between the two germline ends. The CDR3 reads CASSFTGNTEAFF. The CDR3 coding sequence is TGCGCCAGCAGCTTCACGGGGAACACTGAAGCTTTCTTT.

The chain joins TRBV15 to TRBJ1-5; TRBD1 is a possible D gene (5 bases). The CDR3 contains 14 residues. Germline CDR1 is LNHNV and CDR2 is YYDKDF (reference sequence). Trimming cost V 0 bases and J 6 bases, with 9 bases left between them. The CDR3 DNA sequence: TGTGCCACCAGCAGAGAAGCGGGGCCTCAGCCCCAGCATTTT. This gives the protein CATSREAGPQPQHF.

The CDR3 spells CASSFGTGEPPLHF. CDR3 DNA: TGTGCCAGCAGCTTCGGGACAGGGGAACCACCCCTCCACTTT. The chain couples TRBV5-5 to TRBJ1-6, with 10 bases that match TRBD1. Trimming at V came to 2 bases and at J to 11 bases, leaving 4 bases not matched to a gene. CDR1 is SGHKS, CDR2 YYEKEE, per germline (reference sequence). The CDR3 is made up of 14 amino acids.

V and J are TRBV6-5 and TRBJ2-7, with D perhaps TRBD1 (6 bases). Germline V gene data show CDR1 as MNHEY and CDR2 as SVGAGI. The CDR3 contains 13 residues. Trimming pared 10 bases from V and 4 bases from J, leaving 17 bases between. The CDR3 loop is CATSGQTSYEQYF. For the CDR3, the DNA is TGTGCCACTTCAGGACAGACTTCTTACGAGCAGTACTTC.

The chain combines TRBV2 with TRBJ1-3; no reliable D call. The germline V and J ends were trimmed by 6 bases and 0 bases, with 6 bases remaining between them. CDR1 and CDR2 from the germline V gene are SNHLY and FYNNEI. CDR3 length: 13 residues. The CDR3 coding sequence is TGTGCCAGCAGGACACACTCTGGAAACACCATATATTTT. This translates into CASRTHSGNTIYF.

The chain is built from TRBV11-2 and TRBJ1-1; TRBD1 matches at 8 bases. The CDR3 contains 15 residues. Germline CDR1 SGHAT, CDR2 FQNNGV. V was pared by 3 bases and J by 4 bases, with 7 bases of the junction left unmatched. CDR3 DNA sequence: TGTGCCAGCAGCTTCGGACAGGGAAAATCCACTGAAGCTTTCTTT. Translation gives CASSFGQGKSTEAFF.

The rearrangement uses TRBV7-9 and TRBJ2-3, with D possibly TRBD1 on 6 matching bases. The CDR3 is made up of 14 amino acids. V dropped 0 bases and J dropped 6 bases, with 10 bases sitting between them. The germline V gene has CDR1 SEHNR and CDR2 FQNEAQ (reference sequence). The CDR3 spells CASSLAGGGDTQYF. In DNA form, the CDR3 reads TGTGCCAGCAGCTTAGCTGGGGGCGGGGATACGCAGTATTTT.

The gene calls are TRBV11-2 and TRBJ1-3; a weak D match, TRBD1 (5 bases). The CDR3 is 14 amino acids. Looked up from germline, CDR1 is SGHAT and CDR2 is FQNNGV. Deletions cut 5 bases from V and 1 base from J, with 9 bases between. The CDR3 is CASSRGDSGNTIYF. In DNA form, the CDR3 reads TGTGCCAGCAGCCGGGGGGATTCTGGAAACACCATATATTTT.

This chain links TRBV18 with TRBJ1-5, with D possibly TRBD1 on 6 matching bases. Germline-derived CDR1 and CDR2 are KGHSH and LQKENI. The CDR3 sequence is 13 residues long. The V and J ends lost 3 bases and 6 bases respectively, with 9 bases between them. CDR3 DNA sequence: TGTGCCAGCTCACCGGAGGGGGGTCAGCCCCAGCATTTT. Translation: CASSPEGGQPQHF.

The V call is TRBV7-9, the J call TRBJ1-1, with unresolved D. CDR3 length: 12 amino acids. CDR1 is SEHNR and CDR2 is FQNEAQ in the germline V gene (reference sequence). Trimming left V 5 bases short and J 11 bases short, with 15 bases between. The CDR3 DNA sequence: TGTGCCAGCAGCCCCCAAGACCGGCTGGCTTTCTTT. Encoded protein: CASSPQDRLAFF. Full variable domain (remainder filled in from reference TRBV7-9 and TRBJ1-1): DTGVSQNPRHKITKRGQNVTFRCDPISEHNRLYWYRQTLGQGPEFLTYFQNEAQLEKSRLLSDRFSAERPKGSFSTLEIQRTEQGDSAMYLCASSPQDRLAFFGQGTRLTVV.

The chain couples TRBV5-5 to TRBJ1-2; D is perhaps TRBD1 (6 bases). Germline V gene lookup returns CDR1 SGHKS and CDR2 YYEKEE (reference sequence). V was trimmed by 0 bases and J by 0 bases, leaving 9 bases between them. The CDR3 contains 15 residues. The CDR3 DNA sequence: TGTGCCAGCAGCTTGGCCACAGGGCCTAACTATGGCTACACCTTC. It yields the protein CASSLATGPNYGYTF.

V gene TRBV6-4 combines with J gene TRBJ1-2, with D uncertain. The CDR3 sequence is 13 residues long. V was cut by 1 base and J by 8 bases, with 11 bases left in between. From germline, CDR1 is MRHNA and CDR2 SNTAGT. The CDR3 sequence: CASSDLGSGGYTF. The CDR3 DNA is TGTGCCAGCAGTGACTTGGGCAGTGGCGGCTACACCTTC.

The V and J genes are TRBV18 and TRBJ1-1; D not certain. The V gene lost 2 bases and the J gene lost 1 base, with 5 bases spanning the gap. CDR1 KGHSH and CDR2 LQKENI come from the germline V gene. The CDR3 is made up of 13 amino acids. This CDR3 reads CASSPYRNTEAFF. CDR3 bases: TGTGCCAGCTCACCATATCGGAACACTGAAGCTTTCTTT.